The present T cell receptor beta chain was sequenced within a study of STAT3 mutations in large granular lymphocyte leukemia. Study-level background: Roughly half of the longitudinally sequenced T-LGLL patients carried detectable canonical activating STAT3 mutations. Study-level points and caveats: No sample exists from the first appearance of each clone. TCR clonotype switching after therapy occurred in about 35% of the 18 patients. Every T-LGLL patient had at least one immunodominant TCRbeta clonotype.

There are 16 residues in the CDR3. Per the germline V gene, CDR1 is LNHDA and CDR2 is SQIVND (reference sequence). V lost 5 bases, J lost 7 bases, and 14 bases stayed unmatched. This clone was observed a few times. Its specificity is unknown. Sequenced by immunoSEQ multiplex PCR; TCRdb stores in-frame clones only, minus some. The repertoire holds about 13,000 clones, with roughly 85% as singletons. Sequencing was performed on PBMCs. The receptor comes from a human donor with T large granular lymphocyte leukemia. Some clones in this sample may be carry-over from other donors' samples. The chain links TRBV19 to TRBJ2-3; 8 bases are a match to TRBD2. CDR3 sequence: CASSPPGGGVWNTQYF. In DNA, the CDR3 is TGTGCCAGTAGTCCCCCGGGGGGGGGCGTCTGGAATACGCAGTATTTT.